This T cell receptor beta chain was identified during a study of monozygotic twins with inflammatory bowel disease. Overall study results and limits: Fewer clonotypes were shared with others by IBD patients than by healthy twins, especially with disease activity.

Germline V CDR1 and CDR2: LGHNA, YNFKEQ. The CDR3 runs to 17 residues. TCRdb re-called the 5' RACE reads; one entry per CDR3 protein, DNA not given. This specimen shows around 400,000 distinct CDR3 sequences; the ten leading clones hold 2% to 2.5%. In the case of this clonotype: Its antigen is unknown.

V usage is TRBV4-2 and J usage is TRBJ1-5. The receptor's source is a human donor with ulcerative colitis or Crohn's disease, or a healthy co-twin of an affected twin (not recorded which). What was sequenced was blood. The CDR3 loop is CASSQDFWPGGLQPQHF.